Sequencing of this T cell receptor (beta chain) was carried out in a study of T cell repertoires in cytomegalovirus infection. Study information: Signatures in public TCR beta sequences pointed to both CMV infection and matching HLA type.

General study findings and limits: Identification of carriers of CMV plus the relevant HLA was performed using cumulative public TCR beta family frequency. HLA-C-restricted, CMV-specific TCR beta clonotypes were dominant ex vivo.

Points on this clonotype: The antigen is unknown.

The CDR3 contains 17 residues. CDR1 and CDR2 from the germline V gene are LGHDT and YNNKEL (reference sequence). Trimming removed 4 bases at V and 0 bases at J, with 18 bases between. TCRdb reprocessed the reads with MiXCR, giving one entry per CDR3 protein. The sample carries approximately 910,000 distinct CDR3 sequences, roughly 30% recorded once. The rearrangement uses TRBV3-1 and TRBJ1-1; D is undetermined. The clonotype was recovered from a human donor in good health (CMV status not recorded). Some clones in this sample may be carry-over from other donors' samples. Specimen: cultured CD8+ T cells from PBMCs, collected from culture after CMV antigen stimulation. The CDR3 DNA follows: TGTGCCAGCAGCCGGAACGAAGTGACACTTATGAACACTGAAGCTTTCTTT. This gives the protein CASSRNEVTLMNTEAFF. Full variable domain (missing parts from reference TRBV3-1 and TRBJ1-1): DTAVSQTPKYLVTQMGNDKSIKCEQNLGHDTMYWYKQDSKKFLKIMFSYNNKELIINETVPNRFSPKSPDKAHLNLHINSLELGDSAVYFCASSRNEVTLMNTEAFFGQGTRLTVV.